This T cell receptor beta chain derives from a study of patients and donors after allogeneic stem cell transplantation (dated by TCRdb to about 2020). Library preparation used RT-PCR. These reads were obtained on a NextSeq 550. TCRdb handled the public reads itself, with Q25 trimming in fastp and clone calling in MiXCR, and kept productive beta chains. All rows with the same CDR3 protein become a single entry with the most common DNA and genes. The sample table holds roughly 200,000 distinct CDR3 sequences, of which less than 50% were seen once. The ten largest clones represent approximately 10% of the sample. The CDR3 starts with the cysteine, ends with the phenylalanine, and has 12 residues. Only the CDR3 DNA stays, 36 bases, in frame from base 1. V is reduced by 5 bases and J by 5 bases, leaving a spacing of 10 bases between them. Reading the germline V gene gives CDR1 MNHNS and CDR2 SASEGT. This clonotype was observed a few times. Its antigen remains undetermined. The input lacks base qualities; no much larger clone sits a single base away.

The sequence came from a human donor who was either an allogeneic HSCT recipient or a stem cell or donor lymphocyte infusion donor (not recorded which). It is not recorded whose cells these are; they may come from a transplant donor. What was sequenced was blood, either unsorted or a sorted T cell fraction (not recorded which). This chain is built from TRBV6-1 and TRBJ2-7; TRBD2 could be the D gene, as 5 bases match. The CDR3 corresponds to CASSRVGDEQYF. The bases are TGTGCCAGCAGTCGAGTCGGGGACGAGCAGTACTTC.